This TCR beta chain was identified during a study of T cells after yellow fever vaccination. V dropped 3 bases and J dropped 8; count of bases not matched to a gene: 7. This CDR3 spans 16 amino acids. A single record per CDR3 protein comes from TCRdb applying MiXCR to the 5' RACE reads. This sample has approximately 300,000 distinct CDR3 sequences; about 6.6% occur once, and the top ten carry 15% to 20%. The V call is TRBV12-3 or TRBV12-4, the J call TRBJ1-4; 12 bases match TRBD1. The sequence was collected from a man between 18 and 35 years old who received the YFV17D yellow fever vaccine. Sequenced here: PBMCs, sampled about 41 days after the first yellow fever vaccination. CDR3 residues: CASSLGQGAFYEKLFF. The CDR3 coding sequence is TGTGCCAGCAGTTTGGGACAGGGGGCTTTTTACGAAAAACTGTTTTTT.